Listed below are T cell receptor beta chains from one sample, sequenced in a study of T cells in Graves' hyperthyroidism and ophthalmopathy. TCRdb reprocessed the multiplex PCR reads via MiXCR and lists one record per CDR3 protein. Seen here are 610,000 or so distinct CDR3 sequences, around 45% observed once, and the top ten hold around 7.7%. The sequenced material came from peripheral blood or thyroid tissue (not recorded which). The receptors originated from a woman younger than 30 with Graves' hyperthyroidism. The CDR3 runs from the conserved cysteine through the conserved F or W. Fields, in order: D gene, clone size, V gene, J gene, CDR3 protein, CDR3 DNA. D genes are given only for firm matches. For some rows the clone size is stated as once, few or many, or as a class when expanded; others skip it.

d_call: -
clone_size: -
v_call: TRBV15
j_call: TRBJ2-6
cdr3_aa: CATSPRSGNYGANVLTF
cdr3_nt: TGTGCCACCAGCCCGAGGTCAGGGAACTATGGGGCCAACGTCCTGACTTTC

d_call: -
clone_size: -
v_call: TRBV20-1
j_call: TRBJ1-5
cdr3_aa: CSASREHQPQHF
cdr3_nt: TGCAGTGCTAGTCGGGAACATCAGCCCCAGCATTTT

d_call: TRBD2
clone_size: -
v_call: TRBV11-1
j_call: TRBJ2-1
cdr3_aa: CASSPPTGRESYNEQFF
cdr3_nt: TGTGCCAGCTCACCACCGACTGGGCGGGAGTCCTACAATGAGCAGTTCTTC

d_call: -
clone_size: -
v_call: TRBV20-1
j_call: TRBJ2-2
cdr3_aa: CSARDLTGYNELFF
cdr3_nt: TGCAGTGCTAGAGATCTTACGGGATACAACGAGCTGTTTTTT

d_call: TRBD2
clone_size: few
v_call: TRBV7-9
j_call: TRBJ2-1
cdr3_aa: CASSPGGPRNEQFF
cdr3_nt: TGTGCCAGCAGCCCGGGAGGGCCTAGAAATGAGCAGTTCTTC

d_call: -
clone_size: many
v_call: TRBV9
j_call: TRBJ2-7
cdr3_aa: CASSVAMSSYEQYF
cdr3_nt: TGTGCCAGCAGCGTAGCGATGAGCTCCTACGAGCAGTACTTC

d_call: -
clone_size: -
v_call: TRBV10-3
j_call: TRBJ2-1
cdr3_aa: CAISDGRDGYNEQFF
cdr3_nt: TGTGCCATCAGTGACGGTAGGGACGGTTACAATGAGCAGTTCTTC

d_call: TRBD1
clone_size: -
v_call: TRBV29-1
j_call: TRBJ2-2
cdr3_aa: CSVRQGATGELFF
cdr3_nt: TGCAGCGTTAGACAGGGGGCCACCGGGGAGCTGTTTTTT

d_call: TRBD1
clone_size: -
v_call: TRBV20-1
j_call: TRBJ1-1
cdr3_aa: CSAADRENTEAFF
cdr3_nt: TGCAGTGCTGCGGACAGGGAGAACACTGAAGCTTTCTTT

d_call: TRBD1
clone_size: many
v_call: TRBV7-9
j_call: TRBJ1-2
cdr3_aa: CASSLQGADYGYTF
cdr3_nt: TGTGCCAGCAGCCTCCAGGGGGCAGACTATGGCTACACCTTC

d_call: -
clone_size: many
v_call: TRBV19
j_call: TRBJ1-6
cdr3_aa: CASRRGTGTPLHF
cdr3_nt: TGTGCCAGTAGGCGGGGGACGGGGACACCCCTCCACTTT

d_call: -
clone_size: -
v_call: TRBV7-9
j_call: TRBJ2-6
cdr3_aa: CASSLGREAF
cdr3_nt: TGTGCCAGCAGCTTGGGCCGGGAAGCTTTC

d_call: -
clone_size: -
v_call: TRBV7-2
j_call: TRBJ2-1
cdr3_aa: CASSFQIADYNEQFF
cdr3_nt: TGTGCCAGCAGCTTCCAAATAGCGGATTACAATGAGCAGTTCTTC

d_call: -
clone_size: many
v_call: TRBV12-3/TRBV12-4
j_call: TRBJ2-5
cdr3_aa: CASSLTTTLETQYF
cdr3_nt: TGTGCCAGCAGTTTAACTACTACCCTGGAGACCCAGTACTTC

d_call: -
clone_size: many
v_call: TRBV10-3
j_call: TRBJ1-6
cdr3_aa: CAISAAGEYNSPLHF
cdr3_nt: TGTGCCATCAGTGCAGCAGGGGAATATAATTCACCCCTCCACTTT

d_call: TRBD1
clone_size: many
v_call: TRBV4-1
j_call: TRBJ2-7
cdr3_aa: CASSLDRYTYEQYF
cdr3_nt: TGCGCCAGCAGCCTGGACAGGTACACCTACGAGCAGTACTTC

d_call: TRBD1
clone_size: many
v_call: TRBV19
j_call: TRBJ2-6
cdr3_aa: CASRGQPIFSGANVLTF
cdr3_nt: TGTGCCAGTAGGGGACAGCCAATCTTCTCTGGGGCCAACGTCCTGACTTTC

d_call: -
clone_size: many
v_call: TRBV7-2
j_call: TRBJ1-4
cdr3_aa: CASSYLPYPPIEKLFF
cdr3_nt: TGTGCCAGCAGCTATTTGCCTTACCCACCGATAGAAAAACTGTTTTTT

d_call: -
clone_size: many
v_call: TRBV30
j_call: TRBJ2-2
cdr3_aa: CAWSVWGRESGELFF
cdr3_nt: TGTGCCTGGAGTGTATGGGGCAGGGAGTCCGGGGAGCTGTTTTTT

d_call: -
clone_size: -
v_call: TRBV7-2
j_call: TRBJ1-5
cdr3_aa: CASSHPEGQTQHF
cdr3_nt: TGTGCCAGCAGCCATCCCGAAGGACAGACCCAGCATTTT

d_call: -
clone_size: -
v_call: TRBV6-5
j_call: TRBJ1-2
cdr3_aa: CASSYSGTSGYTF
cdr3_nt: TGTGCCAGCAGTTATAGCGGGACTAGCGGCTACACCTTC

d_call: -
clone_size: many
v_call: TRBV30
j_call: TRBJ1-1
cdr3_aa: CAWSKRRQDAEAFF
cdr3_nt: TGTGCCTGGAGCAAACGTAGACAGGACGCTGAAGCTTTCTTT

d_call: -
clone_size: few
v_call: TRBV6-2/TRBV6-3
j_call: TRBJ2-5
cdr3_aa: CASSYFRDNQETQYF
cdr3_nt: TGTGCCAGCAGTTACTTCCGGGACAACCAAGAGACCCAGTACTTC

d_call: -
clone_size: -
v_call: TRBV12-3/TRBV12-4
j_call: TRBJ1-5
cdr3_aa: CASSSLLLGQHF
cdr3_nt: TGTGCCAGCAGTTCCCTTTTGTTGGGCCAGCATTTT

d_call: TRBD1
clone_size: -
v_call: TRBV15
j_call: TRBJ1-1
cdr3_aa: CATSTERQGGEAFF
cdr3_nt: TGTGCCACCAGCACTGAACGACAGGGCGGAGAAGCTTTCTTT

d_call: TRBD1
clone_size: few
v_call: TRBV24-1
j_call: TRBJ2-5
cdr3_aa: CATSDIVDRDREQETQYF
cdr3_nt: TGTGCCACCAGTGATATTGTGGACCGGGACAGGGAACAAGAGACCCAGTACTTC

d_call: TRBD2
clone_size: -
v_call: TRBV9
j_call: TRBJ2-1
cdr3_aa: CASTVRGSGLAGGPNEQFF
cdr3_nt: TGTGCCAGCACCGTCCGGGGGTCGGGACTAGCGGGAGGGCCGAATGAGCAGTTCTTC

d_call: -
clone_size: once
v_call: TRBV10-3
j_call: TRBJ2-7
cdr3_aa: CAISPDGEQYF
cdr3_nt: TGTGCCATCAGTCCCGATGGGGAGCAGTACTTC

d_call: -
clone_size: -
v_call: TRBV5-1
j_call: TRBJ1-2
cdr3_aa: CASSLIGLDGYTF
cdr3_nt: TGCGCCAGCAGCTTGATAGGGCTGGATGGCTACACCTTC

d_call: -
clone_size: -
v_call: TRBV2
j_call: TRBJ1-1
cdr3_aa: CASRKAGDEAFF
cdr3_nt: TGTGCCAGCAGAAAGGCGGGGGATGAAGCTTTCTTT

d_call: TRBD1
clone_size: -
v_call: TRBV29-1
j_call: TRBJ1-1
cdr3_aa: CSVRQGAAEAFF
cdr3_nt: TGCAGCGTTAGACAGGGAGCCGCTGAAGCTTTCTTT

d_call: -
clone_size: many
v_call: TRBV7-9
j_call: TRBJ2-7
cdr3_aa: CASRSDWTYEQYF
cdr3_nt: TGTGCCAGCAGATCGGACTGGACCTACGAGCAGTACTTC

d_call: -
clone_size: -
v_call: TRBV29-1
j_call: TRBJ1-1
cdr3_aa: CSVLGENTEAFF
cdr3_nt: TGCAGCGTACTCGGGGAGAACACTGAAGCTTTCTTT

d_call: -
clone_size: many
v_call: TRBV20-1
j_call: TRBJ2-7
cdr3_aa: CSARGGRAGIYEQYF
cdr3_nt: TGCAGTGCTAGAGGGGGAAGGGCCGGAATCTACGAGCAGTACTTC

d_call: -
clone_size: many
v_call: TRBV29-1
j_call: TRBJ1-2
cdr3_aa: CSALTFGTGGYTF
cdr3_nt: TGCAGCGCTTTGACCTTTGGAACGGGTGGCTACACCTTC

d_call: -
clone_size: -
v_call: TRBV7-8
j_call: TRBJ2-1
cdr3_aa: CASSLAGNTSLNEQFF
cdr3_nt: TGTGCCAGCAGCTTAGCGGGAAACACATCCCTCAATGAGCAGTTCTTC

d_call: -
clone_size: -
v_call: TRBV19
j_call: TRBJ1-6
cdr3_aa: CASGARGRGNSPLHF
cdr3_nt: TGTGCCAGTGGCGCCCGGGGACGGGGGAATTCACCCCTCCACTTT

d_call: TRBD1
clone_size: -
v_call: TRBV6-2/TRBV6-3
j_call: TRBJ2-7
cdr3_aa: CAGSQRTGNYEQYF
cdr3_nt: TGTGCCGGCAGTCAAAGGACAGGGAACTACGAGCAGTACTTC

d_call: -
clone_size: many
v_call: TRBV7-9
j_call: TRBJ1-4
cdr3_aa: CASGKGGTVLGGEKLFF
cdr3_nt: TGTGCCAGCGGCAAGGGAGGGACGGTTCTCGGTGGTGAAAAACTGTTTTTT

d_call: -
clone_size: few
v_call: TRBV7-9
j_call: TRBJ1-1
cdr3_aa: CASSLYPAWREGYNEAFF
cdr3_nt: TGTGCCAGCAGCTTATACCCGGCCTGGCGGGAGGGTTACAATGAAGCTTTCTTT

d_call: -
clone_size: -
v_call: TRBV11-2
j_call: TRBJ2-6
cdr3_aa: CASSLGLSRYGANVLTF
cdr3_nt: TGTGCCAGCAGCTTGGGGTTATCGCGCTATGGGGCCAACGTCCTGACTTTC

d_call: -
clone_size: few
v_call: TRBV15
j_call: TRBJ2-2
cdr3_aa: CATSEQDGELFF
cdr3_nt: TGTGCCACCAGCGAGCAGGACGGGGAGCTGTTTTTT

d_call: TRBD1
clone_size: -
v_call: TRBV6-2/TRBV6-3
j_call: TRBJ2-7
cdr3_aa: CASSRTGSSYEQYF
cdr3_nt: TGTGCCAGCAGTCGGACAGGGAGCTCCTACGAGCAGTACTTC

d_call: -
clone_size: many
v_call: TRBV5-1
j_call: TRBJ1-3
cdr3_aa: CASSLVPSSGNTIYF
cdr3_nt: TGCGCCAGCAGCTTGGTTCCGAGCTCTGGAAACACCATATATTTT

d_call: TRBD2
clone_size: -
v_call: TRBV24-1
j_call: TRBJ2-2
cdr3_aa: CATSLAGPTGELFF
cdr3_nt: TGTGCCACCAGCCTAGCGGGACCCACCGGGGAGCTGTTTTTT

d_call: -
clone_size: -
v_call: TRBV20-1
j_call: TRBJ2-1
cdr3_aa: CSARVGRSHEQFF
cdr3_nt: TGCAGTGCTAGAGTTGGGAGGTCCCATGAGCAGTTCTTC

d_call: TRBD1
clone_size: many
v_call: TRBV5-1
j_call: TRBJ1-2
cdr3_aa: CASSPGVTGAYGYTF
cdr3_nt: TGCGCCAGCAGCCCGGGCGTGACAGGGGCCTATGGCTACACCTTC

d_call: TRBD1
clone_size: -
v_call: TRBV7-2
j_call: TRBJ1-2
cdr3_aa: CASSQPVDRDLYGYTF
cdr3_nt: TGCGCCAGCAGCCAACCAGTGGACAGGGATCTCTATGGCTACACCTTC

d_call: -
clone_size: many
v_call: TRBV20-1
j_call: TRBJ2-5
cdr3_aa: CSARDWGAEETQYF
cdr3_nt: TGCAGTGCTAGAGATTGGGGGGCCGAAGAGACCCAGTACTTC

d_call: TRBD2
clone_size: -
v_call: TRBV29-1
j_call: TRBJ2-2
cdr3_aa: CSVGPGLADRGAGELFF
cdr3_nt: TGCAGCGTTGGTCCGGGGCTAGCGGACCGGGGGGCCGGGGAGCTGTTTTTT

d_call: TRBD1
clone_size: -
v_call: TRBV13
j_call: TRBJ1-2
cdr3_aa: CASSLGQGAWRGYTF
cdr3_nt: TGTGCCAGCAGCTTAGGGCAGGGGGCCTGGCGAGGCTACACCTTC

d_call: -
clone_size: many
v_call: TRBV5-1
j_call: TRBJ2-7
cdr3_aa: CASSPADGRIYEQYF
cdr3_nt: TGCGCCAGCAGCCCGGCCGACGGAAGGATCTACGAGCAGTACTTC

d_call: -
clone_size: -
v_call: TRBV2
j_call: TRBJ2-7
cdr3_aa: CASSEGRRNLGNEQYF
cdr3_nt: TGTGCCAGCAGTGAAGGAAGGCGGAATCTGGGCAATGAGCAGTACTTC

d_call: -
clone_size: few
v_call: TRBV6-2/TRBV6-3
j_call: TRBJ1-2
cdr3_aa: CASGVTGNYGYTF
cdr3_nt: TGTGCCAGCGGAGTAACAGGGAACTATGGCTACACCTTC

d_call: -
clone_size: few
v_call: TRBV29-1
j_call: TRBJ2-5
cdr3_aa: CSALHGQETQYF
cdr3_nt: TGCAGCGCCCTACATGGGCAAGAGACCCAGTACTTC